The next 11 T cell receptor beta chains were all read from a single sample in a study of response to subunit inactivated influenza vaccine. TCRdb reprocessed the RT-PCR reads with MiXCR, giving one entry per CDR3 protein. The sample comprises hundreds of thousands of distinct CDR3 sequences, around a sixth of which are singletons, and approximately 10% rests with the top ten. This specimen was PBMCs from blood, taken 11 to 12 days after vaccination. Receptor source: a man aged 50 to 60 who received an inactivated influenza vaccine.

This clonotype has just a few counts. The V and J genes are TRBV7-7 and TRBJ2-3, with 10 nucleotides matching TRBD1. There are 15 residues in the CDR3. The J segment lost 4 bases and the V segment lost 5 bases, leaving 6 bases of the junction unmatched. Germline V gene lookup returns CDR1 SSHAT and CDR2 FNYEAQ (reference sequence). CDR3 coding DNA: TGTGCCAGCAGCCCGGGACAGGGGAGGGCAGATACGCAGTATTTT. As protein: CASSPGQGRADTQYF.

This clonotype appeared a few times. This rearrangement joins TRBV27 to TRBJ1-5; 7 positions agree with TRBD1. J was trimmed by 6 bases and V by 6 bases; bases with no gene match: 8. Germline CDR1 and CDR2: MNHEY and SMNVEV (reference sequence). The CDR3 has 14 amino acids. The CDR3 sequence is CASSRETGSQPQHF. As DNA, the CDR3 is TGTGCCAGCAGCCGAGAGACAGGGTCTCAGCCCCAGCATTTT.

This clonotype was picked up a small number of times. The V call is TRBV11-1, the J call TRBJ2-1; no clear D. This CDR3 is built from 16 residues. Germline V gene data show CDR1 as SGHAT and CDR2 as FQDESV (reference sequence). V was cut by 4 bases and J by 1 base, with 14 bases left in between. The CDR3 nucleotides read TGTGCCAGCAGCTCATTAGGGTCTCCTTCCTACAATGAGCAGTTCTTC. Translating gives CASSSLGSPSYNEQFF.

A few counts support this clonotype. This chain joins TRBV4-1 and TRBJ2-1; 15 nucleotides agree with TRBD2. Germline V gene lookup returns CDR1 MGHRA and CDR2 YSYEKL. The CDR3 extends over 17 amino acids. Germline trimming cut 0 bases from V and 7 bases from J; bases unmatched to any gene: 4. CDR3 amino acids: CASSQDWGLAGGNEQFF. Here the CDR3 DNA reads TGCGCCAGCAGCCAAGATTGGGGACTAGCGGGGGGAAATGAGCAGTTCTTC.

V and J are TRBV6-1 and TRBJ1-5; D not certain. The CDR3 runs 17 residues. The germline CDR1 and CDR2 sequences are MNHNS and SASEGT. V gave up 5 bases and J gave up 0 bases, with 17 bases separating them. CDR3 residues: CASSPSASGYSNQPQHF. The CDR3 DNA reads TGTGCCAGCAGTCCGAGTGCCTCCGGCTATAGCAATCAGCCCCAGCATTTT.

This clonotype was detected ten times or more. V usage is TRBV7-8 and J usage is TRBJ1-1; the D gene is possibly TRBD1 (5 bases). The CDR3 runs 15 residues. Trimming removed 5 bases at V and 3 bases at J, with 16 bases between. CDR1 and CDR2 from the germline V gene are SGHVS and FQNEAQ. The CDR3 protein is CASSGGSRLDTEAFF. CDR3 DNA: TGTGCCAGCAGCGGGGGGTCACGATTGGACACTGAAGCTTTCTTT.

The chain links TRBV7-9 to TRBJ2-2, with 7 bases that match TRBD2. This CDR3 has 17 residues. V lost 3 bases to trimming and J lost 2 bases; unmatched junction nucleotides: 9. Germline V gene data show CDR1 as SEHNR and CDR2 as FQNEAQ (reference sequence). The CDR3: CASSLLAGRGNTGELFF. The DNA for the CDR3 is TGTGCCAGCAGCTTGCTTGCGGGGAGGGGAAACACCGGGGAGCTGTTTTTT.

This clonotype was seen repeatedly, ten times or more. The chain's CDR3 is CASSQGLDNEQFF. In DNA, the CDR3 is TGCGCCAGCAGCCAAGGGTTAGACAATGAGCAGTTCTTC. The chain combines TRBV4-1 with TRBJ2-1; the D is unclear. The V end lost 1 base, the J end lost 5 bases, and 6 bases lay between the germline ends. CDR1 MGHRA and CDR2 YSYEKL come from the germline V gene. CDR3 size: 13 residues.

This chain connects TRBV10-3 to TRBJ2-1, with a tentative D call TRBD1 (7 bases). V was pared by 11 bases and J by 8 bases, with 16 bases between. The germline V gene has CDR1 ENHRY and CDR2 SYGVKD. CDR3 length: 12 amino acids. As DNA, the CDR3 is TGTGCCGTCGGGACAGCGGGCGATGAGCAGTTCTTC. Translated: CAVGTAGDEQFF.

This clonotype was seen more than once but under ten times. The CDR3 protein is CASSTDRGREQYF. As DNA, the CDR3 is TGTGCCAGCAGCACTGACAGGGGCCGCGAGCAGTACTTC. The chain is built from TRBV7-3 and TRBJ2-7, with 8 bases identical to TRBD1. Trimming at V came to 5 bases and at J to 6 bases, leaving 6 bases not matched to a gene. The CDR3 length is 13 residues. CDR1 SGHTA and CDR2 FQGTGA come from the germline V gene.

This sequence joins TRBV6-1 and TRBJ2-5; 10 bases agree with TRBD2. The junction had 11 bases not matched to a gene; V was cut back by 5 bases and J by 5 bases. Germline V gene sequence: CDR1 MNHNS, CDR2 SASEGT. The CDR3 is made up of 16 amino acids. The CDR3 here is CASSSLAGVGGETQYF. In nucleotides, the CDR3 is TGTGCCAGCAGTAGTCTAGCGGGAGTAGGGGGGGAGACCCAGTACTTC.